The present T cell receptor (beta chain) was sequenced within a study of blood T cell repertoires in COVID-19. Study at large: Specimens from acute and convalescent COVID-19 originated in the United States, Italy and Spain. T cells, B-cell-depleted T cells, or PBMCs supplied cDNA or gDNA.

Germline V gene sequence: CDR1 SGHTA, CDR2 FQGTGA. The CDR3 totals 15 residues. Trimming pared 5 bases from V and 5 bases from J, leaving 17 bases between. In the original workflow: Nucleated cell number was recorded as an estimate derived from reference gene primer amplification. TCRdb's copy holds only in-frame clones and misses some; the assay was immunoSEQ multiplex PCR. V, J and clone size are those of that table, while D and trimming were read from the DNA. The table lists 230,000 or so clones, around 81% of them singletons, with approximately 4.4% in the top ten. The material sequenced was peripheral blood. The chain couples TRBV7-3 to TRBJ2-3, with D perhaps TRBD2 (6 bases). The TCR originated in a man in his fifties with active or convalescent COVID-19. The CDR3 protein is CASSPRRGDGDTQYF. CDR3 DNA sequence: TGTGCCAGCAGCCCCCGGAGGGGCGATGGAGATACGCAGTATTTT.